This T cell receptor (beta chain) was observed in a study of T cells in localized non-small cell lung cancer. The data were produced by immunoSEQ multiplex PCR, yet TCRdb's version contains in-frame clones alone and is incomplete. The data hold tens of thousands of clones, with 80% to 90% observed a single time. This CDR3 region has 16 residues. CDR1 is MDHEN, CDR2 SYDVKM, per germline. Trimming left V 6 bases short and J 1 base short, with 18 bases between. This clonotype was sampled from a woman between 40 and 69 years old with stage I lung adenocarcinoma. Source: peripheral blood, taken before any cancer treatment. This chain connects TRBV28 to TRBJ1-1; D unresolved. CDR3: CASSQFTVRRNTEAFF. The CDR3 region has the DNA TGTGCCAGCAGCCAATTTACGGTCAGGAGGAACACTGAAGCTTTCTTT. The whole variable domain, remainder taken from reference TRBV28 and TRBJ1-1, is DVKVTQSSRYLVKRTGEKVFLECVQDMDHENMFWYRQDPGLGLRLIYFSYDVKMKEKGDIPEGYSVSREKKERFSLILESASTNQTSMYLCASSQFTVRRNTEAFFGQGTRLTVV.